The next 31 T cell receptor beta chains were all read from a single sample in a study of PD-1 blockade in classical Hodgkin lymphoma. All the patients suffered relapse after autologous stem cell transplantation, and brentuximab vedotin exposure differed. Measured with immunoSEQ multiplex PCR; TCRdb has only the in-frame clones, and not every one. The table lists about 13,000 clones, more than 90% of them singletons, with 10% in the top ten. The sequences come from peripheral blood mononuclear cells (PBMCs), collected at baseline. The source of these receptors is a human donor with classical Hodgkin lymphoma.

V is TRBV5-1 and J is TRBJ2-7, with D unresolved. CDR3 length: 15 amino acids. The V gene's germline CDR1 is SGHRS and CDR2 YFSETQ. Trimming removed 2 bases from V and 0 bases from J, with 12 bases in between. The CDR3 reads CASSFEVSSSYEQYF. The CDR3 DNA follows: TGCGCCAGCAGCTTTGAGGTTTCGAGCTCCTACGAGCAGTACTTC.

The chain links TRBV5-1 to TRBJ2-1; perhaps TRBD1 as D (6 bases). The CDR3 runs to 13 residues. Trimming removed 4 bases at V and 4 bases at J, with 9 bases between. Germline V gene data show CDR1 as SGHRS and CDR2 as YFSETQ. CDR3 bases: TGCGCCAGCAGCCCAGGGGCTTACAATGAGCAGTTCTTC. Its protein product is CASSPGAYNEQFF.

This chain connects TRBV5-1 to TRBJ2-1, with a tentative D call TRBD2 (7 bases). Germline V lookup: CDR1 SGHRS, CDR2 YFSETQ. Trimming took off 1 base at V and 6 bases at J, with 11 bases between the two ends. The CDR3 contains 14 residues. Here the CDR3 reads CASSLSGGFNEQFF. CDR3 in DNA: TGCGCCAGCAGCTTGTCGGGGGGCTTCAATGAGCAGTTCTTC. The whole variable domain, filled in from reference TRBV5-1 and TRBJ2-1, reads KAGVTQTPRYLIKTRGQQVTLSCSPISGHRSVSWYQQTPGQGLQFLFEYFSETQRNKGNFPGRFSGRQFSNSRSEMNVSTLELGDSALYLCASSLSGGFNEQFFGPGTRLTVL.

The V call is TRBV5-1, the J call TRBJ1-1; no definite D call. The CDR3 spans 15 residues. The germline V gene encodes CDR1 SGHRS and CDR2 YFSETQ. Trimming cost V 0 bases and J 1 base, with 10 bases left between them. Here the CDR3 DNA reads TGCGCCAGCAGCTTGGCCCCAGGTTCGAACACTGAAGCTTTCTTT. Protein product: CASSLAPGSNTEAFF.

This sequence joins TRBV9 and TRBJ2-2; 7 bases map to TRBD1. Trimming took 0 bases from V and 1 from J; bases not matched to a gene: 3. There are 16 residues in the CDR3. The germline V gene has CDR1 SGDLS and CDR2 YYNGEE. This chain's CDR3 is CASSVDNRGNTGELFF. The CDR3 DNA reads as TGTGCCAGCAGCGTAGATAACAGGGGGAACACCGGGGAGCTGTTTTTT.

This clone was observed once. The gene calls are TRBV2 and TRBJ2-3; 9 nucleotides align to TRBD1. Trimming took 5 bases from V and 5 from J; bases not matched to a gene: 5. The CDR3 totals 14 residues. Germline CDR1 is SNHLY and CDR2 is FYNNEI. The CDR3 region is CASSRDRVKDTQYF. The CDR3 coding sequence is TGTGCCAGCAGTAGGGACAGGGTTAAAGATACGCAGTATTTT.

This chain joins TRBV2 and TRBJ2-4, with TRBD2 identical over 13 bases. The CDR3 sequence is 16 residues long. The germline V gene encodes CDR1 SNHLY and CDR2 FYNNEI. The V segment lost 7 bases and the J segment 4 bases; nucleotides outside the gene matches: 7. The CDR3 loop reads CASNPGTSGEKNIQYF. The CDR3 DNA is TGTGCCAGCAACCCCGGGACTAGCGGGGAGAAAAACATTCAGTACTTC.

This chain connects TRBV28 to TRBJ2-3, with D perhaps TRBD2 (6 bases). The CDR3 is 15 residues long. CDR1 and CDR2 from the germline V gene are MDHEN and SYDVKM. Trimming shortened V by 5 bases and J by 4 bases, and 16 bases separated the two germline ends. CDR3 sequence reads: CASSLEAGTPDTQYF. CDR3 nucleotides: TGTGCCAGCAGTCTCGAGGCAGGGACTCCAGATACGCAGTATTTT.

The chain recombines TRBV7-9 with TRBJ2-5; the D gene could be TRBD1 or TRBD2 (5 bases each). From germline, CDR1 is SEHNR and CDR2 FQNEAQ (reference sequence). The V end was cut by 8 bases, the J end by 2 bases, with 12 bases between. The length of the CDR3 is 13 residues. CDR3 sequence: CASEEGWQETQYF. CDR3 coding DNA: TGTGCCAGCGAAGAGGGGTGGCAAGAGACCCAGTACTTC.

V gene TRBV27 combines with J gene TRBJ2-1; D gene uncertain. Germline V CDR1 and CDR2: MNHEY, SMNVEV (reference sequence). The CDR3 covers 15 residues. Trimming removed 6 bases at V and 0 bases at J, with 12 bases between. CDR3 coding DNA: TGTGCCAGCAGCGAGCTCCTGAGCTCCTACAATGAGCAGTTCTTC. Its protein is CASSELLSSYNEQFF.

This clone appeared a single time. This chain uses TRBV5-5 with TRBJ2-7, with 10 bases identical to TRBD1. Losses at the gene ends were 4 bases for V and 7 bases for J; bases not matched to a gene: 8. CDR3 size: 14 residues. CDR1 is SGHKS and CDR2 is YYEKEE in the germline V gene (reference sequence). The CDR3 region is CASSPRTGGREQYF. The CDR3, as DNA: TGTGCCAGCAGCCCAAGGACAGGGGGGCGGGAGCAGTACTTC.

The chain is built from TRBV11-2 and TRBJ1-2; weak D call: TRBD1 (6 bases). V lost 3 bases and J lost 6, with 11 bases in between. This CDR3 contains 13 residues. The V gene's germline CDR1 is SGHAT and CDR2 FQNNGV. The CDR3 is CASSFGQFDGYTF. The CDR3 DNA sequence: TGTGCCAGCAGCTTCGGACAGTTTGATGGCTACACCTTC.

V usage is TRBV5-1 and J usage is TRBJ2-1; the match to TRBD1 covers 9 bases. V was clipped by 3 bases and J by 5 bases; unmatched bases: 3. There are 14 residues in the CDR3. Germline CDR1 reads SGHRS; CDR2 reads YFSETQ. The CDR3 nucleotides read TGCGCCAGCAGCTCGGGACAGGGCGACAATGAGCAGTTCTTC. This encodes CASSSGQGDNEQFF. Full variable domain (rest looked up from reference TRBV5-1 and TRBJ2-1): KAGVTQTPRYLIKTRGQQVTLSCSPISGHRSVSWYQQTPGQGLQFLFEYFSETQRNKGNFPGRFSGRQFSNSRSEMNVSTLELGDSALYLCASSSGQGDNEQFFGPGTRLTVL.

The chain uses TRBV7-9 and TRBJ1-2; TRBD1 matches at 7 bases. The germline gives CDR1 SEHNR, CDR2 FQNEAQ (reference sequence). Trimming cost V 4 bases and J 0 bases; bases outside gene matches: 5. This CDR3 contains 15 residues. In DNA form, the CDR3 reads TGTGCCAGCAGCTCCCGGGACAGACCTAACTATGGCTACACCTTC. Residues: CASSSRDRPNYGYTF. Filled out from reference TRBV7-9 and TRBJ1-2, the complete variable domain reads DTGVSQNPRHKITKRGQNVTFRCDPISEHNRLYWYRQTLGQGPEFLTYFQNEAQLEKSRLLSDRFSAERPKGSFSTLEIQRTEQGDSAMYLCASSSRDRPNYGYTFGSGTRLTVV.

This rearrangement joins TRBV30 to TRBJ1-3; D is possibly TRBD1 (5 bases). Germline CDR1 GTSNPN, CDR2 SVGIG (reference sequence). Trimming left V 0 bases short and J 14 bases short, with 17 bases between. CDR3 length: 13 amino acids. The CDR3 here is CAWSVRNPRDLYF. Written as DNA, the CDR3 is TGTGCCTGGAGTGTACGAAATCCCAGGGACCTATATTTT.

This clone was found once. Here the CDR3 DNA reads TGTGCCAGCAGCCCTCTGGGGTGGGAAGACAATGAGCAGTTCTTC. Its translation is CASSPLGWEDNEQFF. The chain uses TRBV28 and TRBJ2-1, with unresolved D. With 6 bases removed from V and 5 bases from J, the gap between germline ends came to 17 bases. The CDR3 runs 15 residues. Germline V CDR1 and CDR2: MDHEN, SYDVKM.

The chain recombines TRBV28 with TRBJ1-3; D not resolved. Trimming removed 6 bases from V and 1 base from J, with 7 bases in between. The V gene's germline CDR1 is MDHEN and CDR2 SYDVKM. The CDR3 covers 13 residues. In DNA form, the CDR3 reads TGTGCCAGCAGGGAGGGATCTGGAAACACCATATATTTT. Translating gives CASREGSGNTIYF.

The chain couples TRBV5-1 to TRBJ2-7, with D perhaps matching TRBD1 (5 bases). This CDR3 is built from 12 residues. With 1 base removed from V and 4 bases from J, the gap between germline ends came to 6 bases. Germline CDR1 is SGHRS and CDR2 is YFSETQ. The CDR3 DNA reads as TGCGCCAGCAGCTTGACAGGATACGAGCAGTACTTC. This sequence encodes CASSLTGYEQYF.

This chain connects TRBV6-5 to TRBJ2-1; no reliable D call. V was clipped by 6 bases and J by 1 base, with 13 bases between them. This CDR3 has 15 residues. The germline CDR1 and CDR2 sequences are MNHEY and SVGAGI. In DNA, the CDR3 is TGTGCCAGCAGCCCTTCGATGGGGTCCTACAATGAGCAGTTCTTC. This encodes CASSPSMGSYNEQFF.

The chain couples TRBV5-1 to TRBJ2-7, with D maybe TRBD1 (6 bases). Germline V CDR1 and CDR2: SGHRS, YFSETQ. CDR3 size: 12 residues. Deletions cut 4 bases from V and 8 bases from J, with 13 bases between. Here the CDR3 DNA reads TGCGCCAGCAGCCTCAAGGGGGACCAGCAGTACTTC. Encoded protein: CASSLKGDQQYF. Full variable domain (outside the CDR3, taken from reference TRBV5-1 and TRBJ2-7): KAGVTQTPRYLIKTRGQQVTLSCSPISGHRSVSWYQQTPGQGLQFLFEYFSETQRNKGNFPGRFSGRQFSNSRSEMNVSTLELGDSALYLCASSLKGDQQYFGPGTRLTVT.

The rearrangement joins TRBV30 to TRBJ1-6, with 9 bases matching TRBD1. This CDR3 contains 13 residues. The germline V gene encodes CDR1 GTSNPN and CDR2 SVGIG (reference sequence). Germline trimming cut 5 bases from V and 14 bases from J; bases unmatched to any gene: 10. CDR3 bases: TGTGCCTGGGTCCCGGGACAGGGTATGACCCTCCACTTT. Translating gives CAWVPGQGMTLHF.

J is TRBJ2-6 and V is TRBV19, with D maybe TRBD2 (6 bases). The germline CDR1 and CDR2 sequences are LNHDA and SQIVND (reference sequence). Trimming shortened V by 10 bases and J by 1 base, and 11 bases separated the two germline ends. This CDR3 comprises 14 residues. The CDR3 region has the DNA TGTGCCACCAAGGGAGGATCTGGGGCCAACGTCCTGACTTTC. It encodes CATKGGSGANVLTF.

This clone came up once. This chain joins TRBV6-5 and TRBJ1-4; D unclear. Trimming pared 0 bases from V and 7 bases from J, leaving 15 bases between. There are 16 residues in the CDR3. CDR1 MNHEY and CDR2 SVGAGI come from the germline V gene. The CDR3 protein is CASSYSRQAGGEKLFF. In nucleotides, the CDR3 is TGTGCCAGCAGTTACTCGCGTCAGGCGGGTGGTGAAAAACTGTTTTTT.

This clone was found a few times. The V call is TRBV30, the J call TRBJ2-7; D is unresolved. The CDR3 has 13 residues. Between the trimmed V and J ends, which lost 1 base and 6 bases, there was a span of 13 bases. Per germline, CDR1 GTSNPN and CDR2 SVGIG (reference sequence). The CDR3 DNA follows: TGTGCCTGGAGTGAAGTCCCGGGCTCCGAGCAGTACTTC. Translating gives CAWSEVPGSEQYF. The full variable domain, its missing parts supplied by reference TRBV30 and TRBJ2-7, is SQTIHQWPATLVQPVGSPLSLECTVEGTSNPNLYWYRQAAGRGLQLLFYSVGIGQISSEVPQNLSASRPQDRQFILSSKKLLLSDSGFYLCAWSEVPGSEQYFGPGTRLTVT.

Regarding this clone: Compared with germline, one end of the junction differs, possibly owing to a read error. The chain couples TRBV7-9 to TRBJ1-1; D is undetermined. Germline V gene sequence: CDR1 SEHNR, CDR2 FQNEAQ (reference sequence). The CDR3 consists of 15 residues. CDR3 nucleotides: TGTGCCGGCAGCTCCGACCGGGGAGGGAACACTGAAGCTTTCTTT. Its translation: CAGSSDRGGNTEAFF.

V usage is TRBV7-9 and J usage is TRBJ1-2; D not certain. This CDR3 contains 11 residues. CDR1 and CDR2 (germline): SEHNR, FQNEAQ (reference sequence). V was pared by 2 bases and J by 8 bases, with 6 bases between. This chain's CDR3 is CASSLIIGYTF. The CDR3 nucleotides are TGTGCCAGCAGCTTAATTATCGGCTACACCTTC.

The rearrangement joins TRBV6-5 to TRBJ2-2, with TRBD1 matching 8 bases. The J segment lost 8 bases and the V segment lost 6 bases, leaving 8 bases of the junction unmatched. The CDR3 runs to 14 residues. Germline assignment: CDR1 MNHEY and CDR2 SVGAGI. As DNA, the CDR3 is TGTGCCAGCAGGGGGGACAGGTCTGTTGGGGAGCTGTTTTTT. It encodes CASRGDRSVGELFF.

The chain has TRBV6-5 and TRBJ1-2; no definite D call. The germline V and J ends were trimmed by 4 bases and 3 bases, with 9 bases remaining between them. The CDR3 totals 13 residues. Germline V gene sequence: CDR1 MNHEY, CDR2 SVGAGI. Here the CDR3 DNA reads TGTGCCAGCAGTTCCAGCCCGTACTATGGCTACACCTTC. This sequence encodes CASSSSPYYGYTF.

The V and J genes are TRBV19 and TRBJ1-1, with 7 bases that match TRBD1. V lost 9 bases and J lost 4; bases outside the gene matches: 11. CDR1 is LNHDA, CDR2 SQIVND, per germline (reference sequence). The CDR3 contains 14 residues. The CDR3 region has the DNA TGTGCCAGCAACAGGGGAAGGGGAATCACTGAAGCTTTCTTT. It codes for CASNRGRGITEAFF.

The V and J genes are TRBV5-4 and TRBJ2-6, with D uncertain. Germline values: CDR1 SGHNT, CDR2 YYREEE (reference sequence). The CDR3 sequence is 15 residues long. Trimming pared 4 bases from V and 1 base from J, leaving 9 bases between. CDR3 sequence reads: CASSALRSGANVLTF. CDR3 DNA: TGTGCCAGCAGCGCCTTGAGGTCTGGGGCCAACGTCCTGACTTTC.

The rearrangement links TRBV7-9 to TRBJ1-2; no definite D call. The CDR3 contains 12 residues. V lost 4 bases, J lost 4 bases, and 7 bases lay in between. The germline gives CDR1 SEHNR, CDR2 FQNEAQ (reference sequence). The chain's CDR3 is CASSSSLYGYTF. The CDR3 region has the DNA TGTGCCAGCAGCTCAAGCCTCTATGGCTACACCTTC.